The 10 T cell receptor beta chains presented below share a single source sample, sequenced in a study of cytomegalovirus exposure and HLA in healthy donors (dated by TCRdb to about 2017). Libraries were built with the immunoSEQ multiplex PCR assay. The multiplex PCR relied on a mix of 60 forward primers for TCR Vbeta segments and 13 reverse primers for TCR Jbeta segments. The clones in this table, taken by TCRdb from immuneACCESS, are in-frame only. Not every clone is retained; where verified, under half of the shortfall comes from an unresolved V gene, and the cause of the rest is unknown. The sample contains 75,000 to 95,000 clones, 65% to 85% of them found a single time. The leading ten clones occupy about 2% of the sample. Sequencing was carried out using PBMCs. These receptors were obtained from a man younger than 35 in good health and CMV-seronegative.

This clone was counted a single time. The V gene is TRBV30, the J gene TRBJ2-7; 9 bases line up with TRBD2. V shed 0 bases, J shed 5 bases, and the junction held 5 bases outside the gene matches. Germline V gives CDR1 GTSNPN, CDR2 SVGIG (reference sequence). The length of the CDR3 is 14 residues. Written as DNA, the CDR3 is TGTGCCTGGAGTGTTGGTAGCGGGAGCCACGAGCAGTACTTC. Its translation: CAWSVGSGSHEQYF.

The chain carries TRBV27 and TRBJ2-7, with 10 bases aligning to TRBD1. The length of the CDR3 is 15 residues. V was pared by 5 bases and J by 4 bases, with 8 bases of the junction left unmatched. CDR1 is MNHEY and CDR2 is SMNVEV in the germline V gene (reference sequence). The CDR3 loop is CASSGRQGAAYEQYF. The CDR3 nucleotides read TGTGCCAGCAGTGGTAGACAGGGGGCTGCATACGAGCAGTACTTC.

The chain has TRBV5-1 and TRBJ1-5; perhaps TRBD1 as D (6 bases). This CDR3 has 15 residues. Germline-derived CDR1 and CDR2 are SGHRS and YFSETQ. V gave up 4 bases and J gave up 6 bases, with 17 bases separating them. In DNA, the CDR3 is TGCGCCAGCAGCCCGGGACAAGATCCTGGTCAGCCCCAGCATTTT. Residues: CASSPGQDPGQPQHF.

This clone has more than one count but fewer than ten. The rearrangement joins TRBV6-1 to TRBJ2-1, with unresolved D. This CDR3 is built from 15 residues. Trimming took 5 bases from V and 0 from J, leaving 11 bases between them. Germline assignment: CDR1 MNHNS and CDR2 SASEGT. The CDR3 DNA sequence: TGTGCCAGCAGTCTACAGACGAGCTCCTACAATGAGCAGTTCTTC. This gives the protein CASSLQTSSYNEQFF.

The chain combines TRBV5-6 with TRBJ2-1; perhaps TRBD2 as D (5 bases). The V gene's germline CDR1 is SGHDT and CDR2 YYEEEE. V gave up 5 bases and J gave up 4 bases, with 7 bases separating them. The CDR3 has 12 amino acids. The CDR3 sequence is CASRERYNEQFF. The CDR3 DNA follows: TGTGCCAGCAGGGAGCGGTACAATGAGCAGTTCTTC.

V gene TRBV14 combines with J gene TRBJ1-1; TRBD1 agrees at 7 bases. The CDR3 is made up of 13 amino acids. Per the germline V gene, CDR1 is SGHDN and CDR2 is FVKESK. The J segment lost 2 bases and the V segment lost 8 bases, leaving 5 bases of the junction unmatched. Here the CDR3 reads CASGQVINTEAFF. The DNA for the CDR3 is TGTGCCAGCGGACAGGTGATTAACACTGAAGCTTTCTTT. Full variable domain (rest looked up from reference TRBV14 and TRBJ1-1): EAGVTQFPSHSVIEKGQTVTLRCDPISGHDNLYWYRRVMGKEIKFLLHFVKESKQDESGMPNNRFLAERTGGTYSTLKVQPAELEDSGVYFCASGQVINTEAFFGQGTRLTVV.

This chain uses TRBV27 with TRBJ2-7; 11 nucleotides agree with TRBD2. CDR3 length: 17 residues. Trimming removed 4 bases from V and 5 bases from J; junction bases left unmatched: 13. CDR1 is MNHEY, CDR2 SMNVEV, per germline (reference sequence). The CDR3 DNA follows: TGTGCCAGCAGTTCCGGACTAGCGGGTGGCAGAAGGCACGAGCAGTACTTC. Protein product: CASSSGLAGGRRHEQYF.

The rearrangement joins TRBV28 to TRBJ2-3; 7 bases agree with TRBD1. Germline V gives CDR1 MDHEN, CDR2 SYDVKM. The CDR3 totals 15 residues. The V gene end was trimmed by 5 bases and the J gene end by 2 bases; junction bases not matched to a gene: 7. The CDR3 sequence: CASSLYRGSTDTQYF. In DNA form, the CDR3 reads TGTGCCAGCAGTCTCTACAGGGGTTCCACAGATACGCAGTATTTT.

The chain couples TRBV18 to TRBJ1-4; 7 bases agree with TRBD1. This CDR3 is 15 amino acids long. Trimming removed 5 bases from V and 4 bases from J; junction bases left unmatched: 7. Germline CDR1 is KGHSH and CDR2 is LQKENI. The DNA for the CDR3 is TGTGCCAGCTCAATAAGGGACAGCATTAATGAAAAACTGTTTTTT. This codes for CASSIRDSINEKLFF. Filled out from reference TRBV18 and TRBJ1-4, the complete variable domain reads NAGVMQNPRHLVRRRGQEARLRCSPMKGHSHVYWYRQLPEEGLKFMVYLQKENIIDESGMPKERFSAEFPKEGPSILRIQQVVRGDSAAYFCASSIRDSINEKLFFGSGTQLSVL.

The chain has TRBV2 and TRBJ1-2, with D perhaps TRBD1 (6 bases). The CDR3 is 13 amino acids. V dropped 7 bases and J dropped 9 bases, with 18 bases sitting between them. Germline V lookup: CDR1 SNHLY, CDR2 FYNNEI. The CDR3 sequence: CASTRGGVDSYTF. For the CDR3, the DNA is TGTGCCAGCACTAGAGGGGGTGTGGACAGCTACACCTTC.